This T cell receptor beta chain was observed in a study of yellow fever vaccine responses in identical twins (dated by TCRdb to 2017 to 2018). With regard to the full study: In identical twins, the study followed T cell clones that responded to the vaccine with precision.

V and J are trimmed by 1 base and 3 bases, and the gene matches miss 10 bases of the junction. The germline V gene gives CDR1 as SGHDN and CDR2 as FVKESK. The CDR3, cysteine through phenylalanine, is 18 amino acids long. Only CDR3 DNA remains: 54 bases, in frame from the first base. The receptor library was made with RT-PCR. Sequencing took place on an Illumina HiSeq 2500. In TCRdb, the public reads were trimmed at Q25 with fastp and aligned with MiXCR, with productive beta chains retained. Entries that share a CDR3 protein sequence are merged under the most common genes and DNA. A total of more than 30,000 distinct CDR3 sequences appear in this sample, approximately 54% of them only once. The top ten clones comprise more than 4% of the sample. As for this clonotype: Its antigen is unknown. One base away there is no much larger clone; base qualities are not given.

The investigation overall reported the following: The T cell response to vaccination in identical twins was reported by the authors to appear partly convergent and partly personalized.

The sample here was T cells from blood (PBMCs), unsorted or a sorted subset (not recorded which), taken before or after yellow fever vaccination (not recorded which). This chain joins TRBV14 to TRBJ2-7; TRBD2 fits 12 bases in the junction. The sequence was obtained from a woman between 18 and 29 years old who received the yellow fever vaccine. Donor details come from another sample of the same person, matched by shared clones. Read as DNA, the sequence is TGTGCCAGCAGCCAAGGGAGGTCTAGCGGGAGGGTAAACTACGAGCAGTACTTC. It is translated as CASSQGRSSGRVNYEQYF.